The clone carrying this T cell receptor (beta chain) has ten or more counts. The record originates from a study of neurological immune-mediated disorders. The CDR3 spans 13 residues. Germline V lookup: CDR1 MNHNS, CDR2 SASEGT. V was pared by 6 bases and J by 5 bases, with 7 bases of the junction left unmatched. cDNA synthesis was performed by 5'RACE with 10-nucleotide random UMIs. TCRdb passed the 5' RACE reads through MiXCR, listing each CDR3 protein once. The profile covers around 46,000 distinct CDR3 sequences, with 1.9% appearing a single time and 2.2% taken by the ten largest. This sequence joins TRBV6-1 and TRBJ2-7; TRBD1 matches 7 bases. The source of this sequence is a woman in her thirties or forties with multiple sclerosis. The sample taken for sequencing was PBMCs. Here the CDR3 reads CASSVTGRHEQYF. CDR3 nucleotide sequence: TGTGCCAGCAGCGTGACAGGGCGACACGAGCAGTACTTC.